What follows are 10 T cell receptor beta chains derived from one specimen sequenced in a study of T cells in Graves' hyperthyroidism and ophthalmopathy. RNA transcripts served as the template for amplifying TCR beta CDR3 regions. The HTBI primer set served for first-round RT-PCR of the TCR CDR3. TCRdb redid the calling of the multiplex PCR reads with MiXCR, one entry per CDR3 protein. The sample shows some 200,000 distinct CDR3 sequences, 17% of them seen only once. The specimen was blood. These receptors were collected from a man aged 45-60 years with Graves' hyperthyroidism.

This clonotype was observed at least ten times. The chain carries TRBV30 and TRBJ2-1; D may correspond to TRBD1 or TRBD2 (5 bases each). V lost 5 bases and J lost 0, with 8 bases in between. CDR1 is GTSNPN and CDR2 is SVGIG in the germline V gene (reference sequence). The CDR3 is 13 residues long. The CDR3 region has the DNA TGTGCCTGGTCAGGGAGCTCCTACAATGAGCAGTTCTTC. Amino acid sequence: CAWSGSSYNEQFF.

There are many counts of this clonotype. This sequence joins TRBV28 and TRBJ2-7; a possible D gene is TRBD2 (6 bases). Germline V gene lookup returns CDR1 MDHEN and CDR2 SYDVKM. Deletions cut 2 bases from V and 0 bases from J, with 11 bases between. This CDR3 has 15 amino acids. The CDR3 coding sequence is TGTGCCAGCAGTTTAGGCCGGGAGAGCTCCTACGAGCAGTACTTC. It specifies CASSLGRESSYEQYF.

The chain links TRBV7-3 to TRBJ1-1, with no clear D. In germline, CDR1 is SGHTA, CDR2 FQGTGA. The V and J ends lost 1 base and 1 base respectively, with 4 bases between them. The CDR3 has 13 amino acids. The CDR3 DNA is TGTGCCAGCAGCTTAATAGCGAACACTGAAGCTTTCTTT. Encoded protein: CASSLIANTEAFF.

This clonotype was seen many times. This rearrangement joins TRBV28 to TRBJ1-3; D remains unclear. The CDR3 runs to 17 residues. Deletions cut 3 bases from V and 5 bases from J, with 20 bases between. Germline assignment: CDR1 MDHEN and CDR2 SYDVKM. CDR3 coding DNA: TGTGCCAGCAGTTTGCTTGGCAACCCCAGCCGGAGAAACACCATATATTTT. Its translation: CASSLLGNPSRRNTIYF.

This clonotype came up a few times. The DNA for the CDR3 is TGTGCCAGTAGTATAGATCCTGGGAGACGGATTAGCAATCAGCCCCAGCATTTT. Its protein is CASSIDPGRRISNQPQHF. The gene calls are TRBV19 and TRBJ1-5; no clear D gene. This CDR3 contains 18 residues. Germline V CDR1 and CDR2: LNHDA, SQIVND (reference sequence). V was pared by 0 bases and J by 0 bases, with 15 bases between.

The CDR3 nucleotides read TGTGCCAGCAGCCCGGACAGCGGGAGGCAGTACTTC. Encoded protein: CASSPDSGRQYF. The chain has TRBV4-2 and TRBJ2-7; 8 bases map to TRBD2. V shed 4 bases, J shed 9 bases, and the junction held 5 bases outside the gene matches. This CDR3 has 12 amino acids. From germline, CDR1 is LGHNA and CDR2 YNFKEQ.

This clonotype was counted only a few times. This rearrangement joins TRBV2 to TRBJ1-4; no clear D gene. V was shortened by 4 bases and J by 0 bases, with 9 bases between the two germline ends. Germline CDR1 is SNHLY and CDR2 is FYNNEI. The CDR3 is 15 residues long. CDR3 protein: CASSVRRATNEKLFF. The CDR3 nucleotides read TGTGCCAGCAGTGTCCGTCGGGCAACTAATGAAAAACTGTTTTTT.

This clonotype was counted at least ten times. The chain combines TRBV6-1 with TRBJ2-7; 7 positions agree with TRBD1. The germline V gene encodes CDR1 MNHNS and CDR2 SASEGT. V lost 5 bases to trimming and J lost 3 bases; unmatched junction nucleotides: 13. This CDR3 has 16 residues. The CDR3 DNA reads TGTGCCAGCAGTCCCCTCGACAGGGCAAGAGGCTACGAGCAGTACTTC. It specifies CASSPLDRARGYEQYF.

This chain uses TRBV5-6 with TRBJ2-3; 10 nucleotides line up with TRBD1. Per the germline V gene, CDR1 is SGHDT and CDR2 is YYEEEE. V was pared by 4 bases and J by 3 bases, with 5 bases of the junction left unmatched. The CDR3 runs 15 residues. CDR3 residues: CASSEWTGGTDTQYF. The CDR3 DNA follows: TGTGCCAGCAGCGAGTGGACAGGGGGGACAGATACGCAGTATTTT.

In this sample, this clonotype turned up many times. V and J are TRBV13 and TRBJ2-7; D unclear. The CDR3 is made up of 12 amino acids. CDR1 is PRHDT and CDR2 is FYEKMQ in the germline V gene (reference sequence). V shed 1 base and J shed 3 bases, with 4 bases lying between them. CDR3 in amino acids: CASSLANYEQYF. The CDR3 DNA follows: TGTGCCAGCAGCTTAGCCAACTACGAGCAGTACTTC.